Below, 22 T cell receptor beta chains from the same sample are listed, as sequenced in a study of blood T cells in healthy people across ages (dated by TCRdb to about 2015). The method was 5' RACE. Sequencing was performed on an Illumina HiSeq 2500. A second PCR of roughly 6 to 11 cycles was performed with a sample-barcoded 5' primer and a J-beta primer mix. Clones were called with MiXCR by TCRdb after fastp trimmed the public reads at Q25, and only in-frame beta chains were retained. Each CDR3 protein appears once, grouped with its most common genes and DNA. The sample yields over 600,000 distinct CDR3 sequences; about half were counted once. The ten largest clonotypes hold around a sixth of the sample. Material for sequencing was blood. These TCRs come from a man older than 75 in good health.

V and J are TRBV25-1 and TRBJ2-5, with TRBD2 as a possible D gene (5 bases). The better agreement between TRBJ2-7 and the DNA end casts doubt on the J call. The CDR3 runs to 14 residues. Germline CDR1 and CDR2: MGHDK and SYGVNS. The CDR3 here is CASSEEDRTYEQYF. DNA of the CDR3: TGTGCCAGCAGTGAGGAGGATCGAACCTACGAGCAGTACTTC.

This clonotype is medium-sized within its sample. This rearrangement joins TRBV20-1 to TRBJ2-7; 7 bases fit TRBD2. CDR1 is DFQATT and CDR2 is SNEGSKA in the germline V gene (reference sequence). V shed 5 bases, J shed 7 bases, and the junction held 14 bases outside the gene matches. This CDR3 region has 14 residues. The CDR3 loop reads CSAGVAAGPGEQYF. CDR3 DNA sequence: TGCAGTGCTGGGGTAGCAGCGGGACCGGGTGAGCAGTACTTC.

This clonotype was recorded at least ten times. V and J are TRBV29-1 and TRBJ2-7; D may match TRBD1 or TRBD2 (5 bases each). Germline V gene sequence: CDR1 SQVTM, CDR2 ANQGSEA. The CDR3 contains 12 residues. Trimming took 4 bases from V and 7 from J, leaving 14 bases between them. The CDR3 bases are TGCAGCGTTGGGGGCACGACGGGGGAGCAGTACTTC. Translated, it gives CSVGGTTGEQYF.

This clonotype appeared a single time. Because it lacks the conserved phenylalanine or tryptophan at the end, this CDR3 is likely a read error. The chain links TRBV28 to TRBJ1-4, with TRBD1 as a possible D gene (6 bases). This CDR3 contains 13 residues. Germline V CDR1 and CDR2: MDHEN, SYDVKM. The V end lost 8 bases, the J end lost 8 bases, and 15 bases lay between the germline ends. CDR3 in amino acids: CASYRPGGEKLFS. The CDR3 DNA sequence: TGTGCCAGCTATCGGCCGGGGGGCGAAAAACTGTTTTCT.

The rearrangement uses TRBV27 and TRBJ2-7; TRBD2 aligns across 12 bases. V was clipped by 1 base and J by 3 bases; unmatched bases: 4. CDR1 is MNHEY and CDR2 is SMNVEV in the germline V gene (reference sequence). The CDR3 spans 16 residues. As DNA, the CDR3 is TGTGCCAGCAGTTTATACGGGACTAGCGGGCACTACGAGCAGTACTTC. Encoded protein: CASSLYGTSGHYEQYF.

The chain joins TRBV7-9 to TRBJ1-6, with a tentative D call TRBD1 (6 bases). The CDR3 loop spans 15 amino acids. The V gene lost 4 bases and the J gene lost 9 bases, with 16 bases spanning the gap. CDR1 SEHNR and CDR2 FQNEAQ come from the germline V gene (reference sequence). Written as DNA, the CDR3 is TGTGCCAGCAGCTCAAACCGGGACAAAGGTTCACCCCTCCACTTT. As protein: CASSSNRDKGSPLHF.

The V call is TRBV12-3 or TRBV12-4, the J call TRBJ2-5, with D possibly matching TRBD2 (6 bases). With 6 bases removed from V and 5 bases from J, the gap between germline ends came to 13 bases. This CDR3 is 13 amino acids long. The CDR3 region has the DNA TGTGCCAGCAGACACTGGGAGGACGAGACCCAGTACTTC. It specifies CASRHWEDETQYF.

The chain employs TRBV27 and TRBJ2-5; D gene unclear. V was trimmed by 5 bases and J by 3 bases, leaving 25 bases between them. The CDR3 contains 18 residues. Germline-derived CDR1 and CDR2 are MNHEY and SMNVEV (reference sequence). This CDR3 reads CASSPYRSPRNWEETQYF. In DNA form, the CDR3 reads TGTGCCAGCAGTCCTTACCGTTCCCCCCGGAACTGGGAAGAGACCCAGTACTTC.

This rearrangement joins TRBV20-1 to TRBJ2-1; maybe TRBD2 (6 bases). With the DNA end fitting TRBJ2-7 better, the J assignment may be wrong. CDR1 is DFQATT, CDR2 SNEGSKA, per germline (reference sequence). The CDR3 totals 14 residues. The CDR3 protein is CSAALPGAYNEQYF. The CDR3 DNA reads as TGCAGTGCCGCCCTACCGGGAGCCTACAATGAGCAGTACTTC.

The CDR3 loop is CASSPSISSYNEQFF. As DNA, the CDR3 is TGTGCCAGCAGCCCCAGTATAAGCTCCTACAATGAGCAGTTCTTC. The rearrangement links TRBV6-5 to TRBJ2-1; D not certain. This CDR3 is 15 amino acids long. With 6 bases removed from V and 0 bases from J, the gap between germline ends came to 12 bases. The germline V gene encodes CDR1 MNHEY and CDR2 SVGAGI.

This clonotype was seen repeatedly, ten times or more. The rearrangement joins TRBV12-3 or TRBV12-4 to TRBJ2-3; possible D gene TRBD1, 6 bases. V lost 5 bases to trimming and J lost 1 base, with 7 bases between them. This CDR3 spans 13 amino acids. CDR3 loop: CASSRQGTDTQYF. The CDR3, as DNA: TGTGCCAGCAGTCGACAGGGCACAGATACGCAGTATTTT.

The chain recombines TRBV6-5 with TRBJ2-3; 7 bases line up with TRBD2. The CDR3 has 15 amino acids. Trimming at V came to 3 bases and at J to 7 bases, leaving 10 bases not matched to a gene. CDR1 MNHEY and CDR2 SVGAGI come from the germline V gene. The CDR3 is CASSYGGSGANTQYF. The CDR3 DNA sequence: TGTGCCAGCAGTTATGGCGGGAGCGGTGCGAATACGCAGTATTTT.

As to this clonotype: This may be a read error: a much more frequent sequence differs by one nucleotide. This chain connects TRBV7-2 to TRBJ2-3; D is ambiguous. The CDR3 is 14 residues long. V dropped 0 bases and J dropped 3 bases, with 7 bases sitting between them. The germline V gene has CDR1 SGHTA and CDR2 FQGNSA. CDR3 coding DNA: TGTGCCAGCAGCTTAGCGCAGGCTACAGATACGCAGTATTTT. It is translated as CASSLAQATDTQYF.

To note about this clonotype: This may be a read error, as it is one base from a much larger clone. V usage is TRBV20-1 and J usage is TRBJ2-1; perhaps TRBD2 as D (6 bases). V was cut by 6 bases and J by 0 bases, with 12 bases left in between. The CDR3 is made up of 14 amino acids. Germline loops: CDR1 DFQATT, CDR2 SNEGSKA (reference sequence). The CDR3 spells CSAGGRNSYNEQFF. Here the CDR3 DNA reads TGCAGTGCCGGGGGACGAAACTCCTACAATGAGCAGTTCTTC.

In nucleotides, the CDR3 is TGTGCCAGCAGCCTGCCGGGGACTAGACGGAATGAGCAGTTCTTC. It specifies CASSLPGTRRNEQFF. The chain combines TRBV3-1 with TRBJ2-1; 8 bases match TRBD2. The V gene's germline CDR1 is LGHDT and CDR2 YNNKEL (reference sequence). The CDR3 totals 15 residues. J gave up 7 bases and V 4 bases, and 9 bases lay outside the gene matches.

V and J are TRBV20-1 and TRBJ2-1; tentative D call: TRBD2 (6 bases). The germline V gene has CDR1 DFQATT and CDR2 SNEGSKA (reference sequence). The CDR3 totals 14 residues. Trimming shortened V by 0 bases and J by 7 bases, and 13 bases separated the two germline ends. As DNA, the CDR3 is TGCAGTGCTAGAGATTTCGGACTACTGAATGAGCAGTTCTTC. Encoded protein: CSARDFGLLNEQFF.

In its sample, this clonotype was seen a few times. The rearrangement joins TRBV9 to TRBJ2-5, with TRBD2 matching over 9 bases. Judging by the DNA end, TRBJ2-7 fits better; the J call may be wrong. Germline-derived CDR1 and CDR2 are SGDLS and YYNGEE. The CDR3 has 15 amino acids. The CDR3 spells CASNPSGGRADEQYF. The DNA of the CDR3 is TGTGCCAGCAACCCTTCTGGCGGGAGGGCTGACGAGCAGTACTTC.

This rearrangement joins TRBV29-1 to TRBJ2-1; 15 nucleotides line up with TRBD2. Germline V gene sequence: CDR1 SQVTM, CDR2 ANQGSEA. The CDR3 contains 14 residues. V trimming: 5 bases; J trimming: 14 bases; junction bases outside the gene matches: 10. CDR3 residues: CSVPGLAGGPSKFF. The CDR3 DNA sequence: TGCAGCGTTCCCGGACTAGCGGGGGGGCCATCTAAGTTCTTC.

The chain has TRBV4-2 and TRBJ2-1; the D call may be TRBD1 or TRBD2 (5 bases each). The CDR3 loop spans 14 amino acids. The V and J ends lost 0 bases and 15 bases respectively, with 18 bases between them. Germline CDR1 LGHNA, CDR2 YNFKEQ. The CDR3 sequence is CASSQDGTSPGRFF. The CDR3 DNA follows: TGTGCCAGCAGCCAAGATGGGACCTCCCCAGGGCGGTTCTTC.

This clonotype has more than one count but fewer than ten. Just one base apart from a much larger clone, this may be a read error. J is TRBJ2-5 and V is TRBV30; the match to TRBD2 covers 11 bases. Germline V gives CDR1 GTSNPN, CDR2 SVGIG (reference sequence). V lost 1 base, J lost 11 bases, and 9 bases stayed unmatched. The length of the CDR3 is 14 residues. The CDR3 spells CAWSDSGRGNEQYF. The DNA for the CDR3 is TGTGCCTGGAGTGATAGCGGGAGGGGTAATGAGCAGTACTTC.

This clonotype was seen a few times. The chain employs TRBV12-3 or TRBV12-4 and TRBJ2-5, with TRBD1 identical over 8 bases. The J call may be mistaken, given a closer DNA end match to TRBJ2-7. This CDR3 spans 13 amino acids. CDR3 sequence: CASRRTGRHEQYF. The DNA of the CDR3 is TGTGCCAGCAGAAGGACAGGGAGGCACGAGCAGTACTTC.

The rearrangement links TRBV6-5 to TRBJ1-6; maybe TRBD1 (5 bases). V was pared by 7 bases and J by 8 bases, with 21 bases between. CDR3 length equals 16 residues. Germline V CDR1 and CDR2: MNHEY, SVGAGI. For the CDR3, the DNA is TGTGCCAGCAAAGACAGCCTTGGGATTATCGATTCACCCCTCCACTTT. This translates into CASKDSLGIIDSPLHF.